This record covers a single TCR beta chain. This CDR3 is built from 12 residues. Trimming cost V 10 bases and J 6 bases; bases outside gene matches: 5. From germline, CDR1 is MNHEY and CDR2 SVGAGI. The data stem from a study of T cell repertoires in cytomegalovirus infection. TCRdb reanalysed the reads using MiXCR and keeps one entry per CDR3 protein. The sample lists approximately 700,000 distinct CDR3 sequences, roughly a third occurring once. The origin of this receptor is a human donor in good health (CMV status not recorded). Some clones in this sample may be carry-over from other donors' samples. The chain carries TRBV6-5 and TRBJ2-7; 11 bases line up with TRBD2. Sample: PBMCs. In nucleotides, the CDR3 is TGTGCCACCACCGGGACTAGCGGCGAGCAGTACTTC. Translated, it gives CATTGTSGEQYF.